This T cell receptor beta chain appears in the sequencing data of a study of blood T cell repertoires in COVID-19. For the study at large: Acute and convalescent COVID-19 specimens originated in the United States, Italy and Spain.

The CDR3 is 14 residues long. Trimming removed 2 bases from V and 7 bases from J; junction bases left unmatched: 7. Looked up from germline, CDR1 is KGHSH and CDR2 is LQKENI. Only a few counts were recorded for this clone. As handled by the study authors: Researchers report that nucleated cell counts were estimated from reference gene primer amplification. Data came from immunoSEQ multiplex PCR; TCRdb stores just in-frame clones and leaves some out. That table supplies the V and J calls and clone size; D and trimming were determined from the DNA. Of about 180,000 clones detected, around 86% appear once; the ten largest clones hold less than 0.7%.

The chain combines TRBV18 with TRBJ1-2; 7 bases are a match to TRBD1. Sequencing was carried out using peripheral blood. The receptor was derived from a man between 60 and 75 years old with COVID-19, enrolled during active disease. The CDR3 region has the DNA TGTGCCAGCTCACCAGATCGACAGGGAAGTGGCTACACCTTC. Translation gives CASSPDRQGSGYTF.